The 28 T cell receptor beta chains presented below share a single source sample, sequenced in a study of radiation and T cells in renal cell carcinoma. Time point: blood 2 weeks post-SBRT. Treatment defined: 15 Gy SBRT to primary tumor, nephrectomy 4 weeks later. This table comes from immunoSEQ multiplex PCR, and its TCRdb copy is limited to in-frame clones, with some not included. The sample lists some 120,000 clones, roughly four fifths seen once, with less than 2.5% in the top ten. Sequences were derived from blood, sampled from a patient whose treatment included radiotherapy and nephrectomy. These receptors came from a woman aged 55-69 years with renal cell carcinoma.

This chain joins TRBV6-1 and TRBJ1-1; D is uncertain. The CDR3 totals 13 residues. V was clipped by 3 bases and J by 1 base, with 6 bases between them. Germline CDR1 and CDR2: MNHNS and SASEGT. CDR3 amino acids: CASSDRQNTEAFF. The CDR3 nucleotides are TGTGCCAGCAGTGACAGACAGAACACTGAAGCTTTCTTT.

The chain couples TRBV30 to TRBJ1-5; D remains unclear. Looked up from germline, CDR1 is GTSNPN and CDR2 is SVGIG (reference sequence). Trimming pared 2 bases from V and 7 bases from J, leaving 12 bases between. The CDR3 loop spans 13 amino acids. This chain's CDR3 is CAWSRSPEQPQHF. The CDR3 DNA reads as TGTGCCTGGAGTAGATCACCGGAGCAGCCCCAGCATTTT.

The chain is built from TRBV6-1 and TRBJ1-1; 10 nucleotides align to TRBD1. In germline, CDR1 is MNHNS, CDR2 SASEGT. With V trimmed by 4 bases and J by 4 bases, 3 bases remained unmatched. The CDR3 length is 14 residues. The CDR3 DNA reads as TGTGCCAGCAGTGCGGACAGGGGGAGCACTGAAGCTTTCTTT. Its protein is CASSADRGSTEAFF.

V is TRBV5-8 and J is TRBJ1-4; a weak D match, TRBD1 (6 bases). Trimming took off 4 bases at V and 2 bases at J, with 15 bases between the two ends. The germline CDR1 and CDR2 sequences are SGHTS and YDEGEE. This CDR3 contains 16 residues. CDR3 nucleotides: TGTGCCAGCAGCCCTAGGGGGTTGGAGACTAATGAAAAACTGTTTTTT. It codes for CASSPRGLETNEKLFF.

This chain links TRBV6-1 with TRBJ2-1; the D gene is possibly TRBD1 (6 bases). The CDR3 has 13 amino acids. Germline assignment: CDR1 MNHNS and CDR2 SASEGT. V was pared by 3 bases and J by 4 bases, with 7 bases between. In DNA form, the CDR3 reads TGTGCCAGCAGTGATCAGGGGTACAATGAGCAGTTCTTC. As protein: CASSDQGYNEQFF.

The chain combines TRBV7-2 with TRBJ1-3, with D unresolved. This CDR3 is built from 15 residues. V gave up 0 bases and J gave up 5 bases, with 11 bases separating them. The germline gives CDR1 SGHTA, CDR2 FQGNSA. CDR3 sequence: CASSLAGESRNTIYF. The CDR3 coding sequence is TGTGCCAGCAGCTTAGCTGGCGAGTCCCGAAACACCATATATTTT.

The rearrangement joins TRBV25-1 to TRBJ1-3; D unresolved. Germline V lookup: CDR1 MGHDK, CDR2 SYGVNS. V lost 4 bases, J lost 2 bases, and 3 bases lay in between. The CDR3 covers 12 residues. CDR3 nucleotide sequence: TGTGCCAGCAGTGCACCTGGAAACACCATATATTTT. Amino acid sequence: CASSAPGNTIYF.

V is TRBV6-5 and J is TRBJ1-2; D is possibly TRBD1 (6 bases). The CDR3 has 14 amino acids. V lost 6 bases, J lost 5 bases, and 16 bases lay in between. Germline-derived CDR1 and CDR2 are MNHEY and SVGAGI. Here the CDR3 DNA reads TGTGCCAGCAGCCTGGCGGGGGGCGCTTATGGCTACACCTTC. Protein: CASSLAGGAYGYTF.

This chain links TRBV19 with TRBJ1-2; TRBD1 matches at 7 bases. V lost 7 bases to trimming and J lost 5 bases; unmatched junction nucleotides: 16. The CDR3 totals 16 residues. The germline V gene has CDR1 LNHDA and CDR2 SQIVND (reference sequence). For the CDR3, the DNA is TGTGCCAGTAATAAATACCGGGACAGTCAATTATATGGCTACACCTTC. It specifies CASNKYRDSQLYGYTF.

V gene TRBV7-6 combines with J gene TRBJ2-5; D remains ambiguous. The CDR3 consists of 14 residues. Germline V CDR1 and CDR2: SGHVS, FNYEAQ. Trimming cost V 5 bases and J 5 bases, with 15 bases left between them. Here the CDR3 reads CASSPPGRYETQYF. CDR3 nucleotide sequence: TGTGCCAGCAGCCCACCGGGCAGATACGAGACCCAGTACTTC. The full variable domain, with the rest looked up from reference TRBV7-6 and TRBJ2-5, is GAGVSQSPRYKVTKRGQDVALRCDPISGHVSLYWYRQALGQGPEFLTYFNYEAQQDKSGLPNDRFSAERPEGSISTLTIQRTEQRDSAMYRCASSPPGRYETQYFGPGTRLLVL.

This chain connects TRBV5-1 to TRBJ2-3; 12 positions match TRBD2. The trim removed 0 bases at V and 3 bases at J, leaving 5 bases unmatched. Germline V gene sequence: CDR1 SGHRS, CDR2 YFSETQ. This CDR3 is built from 17 residues. The DNA of the CDR3 is TGCGCCAGCAGCTTGGAGACTAGCGGGAGAGCGACAGATACGCAGTATTTT. It encodes CASSLETSGRATDTQYF.

The genes are TRBV18 and TRBJ1-1; D remains unclear. The V end lost 1 base, the J end lost 4 bases, and 16 bases lay between the germline ends. This CDR3 contains 16 residues. Germline V lookup: CDR1 KGHSH, CDR2 LQKENI. This CDR3 reads CASSPRLQTQGTEAFF. DNA for the CDR3: TGTGCCAGCTCACCACGTTTACAGACTCAAGGCACTGAAGCTTTCTTT. The full variable domain, rest sourced from reference TRBV18 and TRBJ1-1, is NAGVMQNPRHLVRRRGQEARLRCSPMKGHSHVYWYRQLPEEGLKFMVYLQKENIIDESGMPKERFSAEFPKEGPSILRIQQVVRGDSAAYFCASSPRLQTQGTEAFFGQGTRLTVV.

J is TRBJ1-3 and V is TRBV5-1; the D gene is possibly TRBD1 (5 bases). V lost 0 bases, J lost 0 bases, and 7 bases lay in between. CDR1 is SGHRS, CDR2 YFSETQ, per germline. The CDR3 loop spans 15 amino acids. The CDR3 DNA reads TGCGCCAGCAGCTTGGGGGACGACTCTGGAAACACCATATATTTT. Protein sequence: CASSLGDDSGNTIYF.

The V gene is TRBV6-1, the J gene TRBJ1-2; 8 bases match TRBD1. The V gene's germline CDR1 is MNHNS and CDR2 SASEGT. Trimming took 5 bases from V and 7 from J; bases not matched to a gene: 0. The CDR3 has 11 residues. The CDR3 protein is CASSQGAGYTF. CDR3 nucleotide sequence: TGTGCCAGCAGTCAGGGGGCTGGCTACACCTTC.

The rearrangement joins TRBV10-3 to TRBJ2-1, with TRBD1 identical over 8 bases. Germline CDR1 is ENHRY and CDR2 is SYGVKD. The V and J ends lost 7 bases and 8 bases, in that order; junction bases with no gene match: 10. The CDR3 sequence is 14 residues long. The CDR3 sequence: CAITDGDRSDEQFF. As DNA, the CDR3 is TGTGCCATCACCGATGGGGACAGGTCGGATGAGCAGTTCTTC.

About this clone: One junction end disagrees with the germline gene, perhaps due to a read error. The chain carries TRBV30 and TRBJ1-3; D perhaps matches TRBD1 (5 bases). The CDR3 has 15 amino acids. Looked up from germline, CDR1 is GTSNPN and CDR2 is SVGIG (reference sequence). CDR3 DNA: TGTGCCTGGAGTGGGGGCCCAGGGACTGGAAGCACCATATATTTT. The encoded protein is CAWSGGPGTGSTIYF.

This clone appeared a single time. V is TRBV20-1 and J is TRBJ2-1; D remains ambiguous. The V gene lost 5 bases and the J gene lost 3 bases, with 2 bases spanning the gap. Germline-derived CDR1 and CDR2 are DFQATT and SNEGSKA (reference sequence). The CDR3 is made up of 10 amino acids. The CDR3 DNA sequence: TGCAGTGCTCTCTACAATGAGCAGTTCTTC. Its translation is CSALYNEQFF.

DNA of the CDR3: TGCGCCAGCAGCCAAGAGTATCGGACGGGTCAGAGGGGGTACGAGCAGTACTTC. It specifies CASSQEYRTGQRGYEQYF. The genes are TRBV4-1 and TRBJ2-7; D may be TRBD1 (6 bases). CDR3 length: 18 amino acids. Germline V CDR1 and CDR2: MGHRA, YSYEKL. The germline V and J ends were trimmed by 0 bases and 4 bases, with 22 bases remaining between them.

The rearrangement links TRBV21-1 to TRBJ1-2; the table gives TRBD1 as D, unverified against the DNA. TRBV21-1 is an annotated pseudogene. This CDR3 contains 17 residues. The CDR3 here is CASWDRGHFFYCYGYTF. CDR3 in DNA: TGTGCCAGCTGGGACAGGGGGCACTTCTTCTACTGCTATGGCTACACCTTC.

The genes are TRBV6-5 and TRBJ1-2; no clear D. Per the germline V gene, CDR1 is MNHEY and CDR2 is SVGAGI. With 6 bases removed from V and 8 bases from J, the gap between germline ends came to 16 bases. This CDR3 comprises 13 residues. The CDR3 here is CASSLGPARGYTF. CDR3 bases: TGTGCCAGCAGCCTAGGGCCCGCTAGGGGCTACACCTTC.

The chain uses TRBV5-1 and TRBJ1-4; the D is unclear. The CDR3 is made up of 13 amino acids. Germline CDR1 is SGHRS and CDR2 is YFSETQ. Trimming shortened V by 4 bases and J by 5 bases, and 9 bases separated the two germline ends. The CDR3 coding sequence is TGCGCCAGCAGCATCGACCCCAATGAAAAACTGTTTTTT. Its translation: CASSIDPNEKLFF.

This clone was seen a single time. V is TRBV5-4 and J is TRBJ2-2; 9 nucleotides match TRBD2. Trimming took 5 bases from V and 5 from J; bases not matched to a gene: 1. Germline assignment: CDR1 SGHNT and CDR2 YYREEE (reference sequence). The CDR3 length is 13 residues. The CDR3: CASRGLATGELFF. CDR3 sequence (DNA): TGTGCCAGCAGAGGACTAGCGACCGGGGAGCTGTTTTTT.

This clone was seen a few times. V is TRBV4-2 and J is TRBJ1-1; possibly TRBD1 for D (5 bases). CDR1 is LGHNA, CDR2 YNFKEQ, per germline. The V and J ends lost 6 bases and 1 base respectively, with 12 bases between them. The CDR3 is 14 amino acids. The CDR3 region is CASSHGTANTEAFF. DNA for the CDR3: TGTGCCAGCAGTCACGGGACGGCGAACACTGAAGCTTTCTTT.

Note on this clone: The identical CDR3 is also encoded by other nucleotide sequences in the sample. The chain is built from TRBV7-9 and TRBJ2-7; D gene ambiguous. The CDR3 extends over 11 amino acids. V lost 5 bases, J lost 3 bases, and 5 bases lay in between. Germline CDR1 and CDR2: SEHNR and FQNEAQ (reference sequence). CDR3: CASSVGYEQYF. DNA for the CDR3: TGTGCCAGCAGCGTGGGCTACGAGCAGTACTTC.

V and J are TRBV28 and TRBJ2-7, with D unresolved. The germline V and J ends were trimmed by 2 bases and 1 base, with 6 bases remaining between them. This CDR3 region has 13 residues. Germline-derived CDR1 and CDR2 are MDHEN and SYDVKM. The CDR3 DNA sequence: TGTGCCAGCAGTTTAACTGGTTCCTACGAGCAGTACTTC. Translating it yields CASSLTGSYEQYF.

This clone was seen just once. This sequence joins TRBV2 and TRBJ1-3; 8 nucleotides match TRBD1. The CDR3 extends over 13 amino acids. Per germline, CDR1 SNHLY and CDR2 FYNNEI. V was clipped by 8 bases and J by 2 bases; unmatched bases: 2. The CDR3 loop reads CASAQGAGNTIYF. In nucleotides, the CDR3 is TGTGCCAGCGCACAGGGGGCTGGAAACACCATATATTTT.

The sample holds a few counts of this clone. The genes are TRBV4-2 and TRBJ1-5; TRBD1 is a possible D gene (6 bases). V was clipped by 4 bases and J by 4 bases, with 14 bases between them. CDR1 is LGHNA and CDR2 is YNFKEQ in the germline V gene. The CDR3 is 15 amino acids. The CDR3, as DNA: TGTGCCAGCAGCCGAGCAGGGACACCGAATCAGCCCCAGCATTTT. As protein: CASSRAGTPNQPQHF.

The chain joins TRBV29-1 to TRBJ2-3; 7 positions agree with TRBD2. The CDR3 totals 13 residues. After removal of 4 bases from V and 3 bases from J, the junction contained 4 bases not matched to a gene. The germline V gene encodes CDR1 SQVTM and CDR2 ANQGSEA. The CDR3 region has the DNA TGCAGCGTTGCAGGCGGGGGAACAGATACGCAGTATTTT. Its translation: CSVAGGGTDTQYF.